Shown below are 3 T cell receptor beta chains from a single sample sequenced in a study of CD8 T cells in ankylosing spondylitis. Using its own MiXCR run on the 5' RACE reads, TCRdb lists one record per CDR3 protein. This table holds around 340,000 distinct CDR3 sequences, 14% to 15% found once. Specimen: blood, either unsorted or a sorted T cell fraction (not recorded which). All receptors derive from a male donor with ankylosing spondylitis or in good health (not recorded which).

This clonotype showed up just a few times. The rearrangement joins TRBV20-1 to TRBJ2-3, with D tentatively TRBD1 or TRBD2 (5 bases each). The V end lost 1 base, the J end lost 5 bases, and 10 bases lay between the germline ends. The CDR3 sequence is 13 residues long. Looked up from germline, CDR1 is DFQATT and CDR2 is SNEGSKA (reference sequence). CDR3 residues: CSARGGRGDTQYF. The CDR3, as DNA: TGCAGTGCTAGAGGGGGCCGGGGAGATACGCAGTATTTT.

This clonotype was counted a few times. The chain is built from TRBV12-3 or TRBV12-4 and TRBJ2-3, with TRBD2 matching over 11 bases. The CDR3 runs 15 residues. Trimming took 8 bases from V and 2 from J; bases not matched to a gene: 6. CDR3 region: CASWIAGGPTDTQYF. The CDR3 nucleotides read TGTGCCAGCTGGATAGCGGGGGGGCCCACAGATACGCAGTATTTT.

This rearrangement joins TRBV7-2 to TRBJ1-6; the D gene is possibly TRBD1 (5 bases). The CDR3 totals 16 residues. Germline V lookup: CDR1 SGHTA, CDR2 FQGNSA. Trimming pared 4 bases from V and 7 bases from J, leaving 17 bases between. CDR3 coding DNA: TGTGCCAGCAGCTCCCAGTCGGGGGTAGGGAATTCACCCCTCCACTTT. Amino acids: CASSSQSGVGNSPLHF.